Listed below are T cell receptor beta chains from one sample, sequenced in a study of blood T cell repertoires in COVID-19. The repertoire was sequenced with immunoSEQ multiplex PCR; TCRdb's copy has only in-frame clones and lacks some. The data show around 150,000 clones, roughly 82% seen once. Sequences were obtained from peripheral blood. The origin of the receptors is a woman between 40 and 50 years old with COVID-19, enrolled during active disease. The CDR3 runs from the conserved cysteine through the conserved F or W. Each record gives: V gene, D gene, J gene, clone size, CDR3 DNA, CDR3 protein. A D gene is named only where the DNA matches it firmly. For some rows the clone size is stated as once, few or many, or as a class when expanded; others skip it.

TRBV24-1	TRBD1	TRBJ2-1	.	TGTGCCACCAGTGAAGTGACAGGGGCGGATGAGCAGTTCTTC	CATSEVTGADEQFF
TRBV2	TRBD1	TRBJ2-1	.	TGTGCCAGCAGACCGACAGGGGGCTCGTTTAGTGAGCAGTTCTTC	CASRPTGGSFSEQFF
TRBV2	TRBD1	TRBJ2-7	.	TGTGCCAGCAGTGAAATGGGGACAGCAACCTACGAGCAGTACTTC	CASSEMGTATYEQYF
TRBV7-6	TRBD1	TRBJ1-5	.	TGTGCCAGCAGCTCAACAATACCGGGACAGATGGGCAATCAGCCCCAGCATTTT	CASSSTIPGQMGNQPQHF
TRBV18	.	TRBJ1-2	once	TGTGCCAGCTCACCGACTGCGCAAGGCTACACCTTC	CASSPTAQGYTF
TRBV25-1	.	TRBJ2-1	.	TGTGCCAGCAGCGAGGCGGGAGACAGGAATGAGCAGTTCTTC	CASSEAGDRNEQFF
TRBV5-4	TRBD1	TRBJ2-5	.	TGTGCCAGCAGCTCGGACAGGGGGCGCCAAGAGACCCAGTACTTC	CASSSDRGRQETQYF
TRBV5-6	.	TRBJ2-2	.	TGTGCCAGCAGCTTGGGCGAAACAGCGAACACCGGGGAGCTGTTTTTT	CASSLGETANTGELFF
TRBV14	TRBD1	TRBJ2-2	.	TGTGCCAGCAGCGGACGGACAGGGGTAACCGGGGAGCTGTTTTTT	CASSGRTGVTGELFF
TRBV4-1	TRBD1	TRBJ2-5	few	TGCGCCAGCAGGGCAGGGGGAGAAGAGACCCAGTACTTC	CASRAGGEETQYF
TRBV6-6	.	TRBJ1-3	.	TGTGCCAGCAGCCCGGTAAACTCTGGAAACACCATATATTTT	CASSPVNSGNTIYF
TRBV27	.	TRBJ2-7	.	TGTGCCAGCAGCAGCGCGTACGAGCAGTACTTC	CASSSAYEQYF
TRBV7-9	TRBD1	TRBJ1-2	.	TGTGCCAGCAGCTTAGAGATCAGGACAGGGGGCGCCGACACCTTC	CASSLEIRTGGADTF
TRBV7-2	.	TRBJ2-5	.	TGTGCCAGCAGCGCGGTATTAGCGAGTATCGAGACCCAGTACTTC	CASSAVLASIETQYF
TRBV18	TRBD2	TRBJ2-1	.	TGTGCCAGCTCACCATCACAACTAGCGGGGGCCGGGTACAATGAGCAGTTCTTC	CASSPSQLAGAGYNEQFF
TRBV7-9	.	TRBJ1-1	.	TGTGCCAGCAGCTTAGCTCTCTCCCCGGACAGCGCTTTCTTT	CASSLALSPDSAFF
TRBV4-1	.	TRBJ1-4	.	TGCGCCAGCAGCCAAGTAGCAGGGGCAAGTGAAAAACTGTTTTTT	CASSQVAGASEKLFF
TRBV3-1/TRBV3-2	.	TRBJ2-5	many	TGTGCCAGCACGGTGCTCCCCGCTGAGACCCAGTACTTC	CASTVLPAETQYF
TRBV28	TRBD1	TRBJ2-7	.	TGTGCCAGCAGTCCCCAGGGGGTCGAGCAGTACTTC	CASSPQGVEQYF
TRBV19	.	TRBJ1-1	.	TGTGCCAGTAGTACTGGGGGGACCACTGAAGCTTTCTTT	CASSTGGTTEAFF
TRBV30	.	TRBJ1-2	.	TGTGCCTGGACCAACGGAGGGAATGGCTACACCTTC	CAWTNGGNGYTF
TRBV5-4	TRBD2	TRBJ2-7	.	TGTGCCAGCAGCTTAGGGTCCCCGGGCGGGAGGAACGAGCAGTACTTC	CASSLGSPGGRNEQYF
TRBV6-5	.	TRBJ1-1	.	TGTGCCAGCAGCTTCGGCACTGAAGCTTTCTTT	CASSFGTEAFF
TRBV5-6	.	TRBJ2-5	.	TGTGCCAGCAGCATAAACAGGGTGGAGACCCAGTACTTC	CASSINRVETQYF
TRBV7-9	TRBD1	TRBJ1-2	.	TGTGCCAGCAGGCAAACCCCGGGACAGGGAGAGTACTTAAACTATGGCTACACCTTC	CASRQTPGQGEYLNYGYTF
TRBV2	.	TRBJ1-3	.	TGTGCCAGCAGTGAAATAGGCGGCTCTGGAAACACCATATATTTT	CASSEIGGSGNTIYF
TRBV19	TRBD2	TRBJ2-2	.	TGTGCCACGACTAGCGGAGGTGGGGCCGGGGAGCTGTTTTTT	CATTSGGGAGELFF
TRBV6-6	.	TRBJ2-3	.	TGTGCCACCAGGGCTTGGGGGCCCGACACAGATACGCAGTATTTT	CATRAWGPDTDTQYF
TRBV5-5	TRBD2	TRBJ2-7	.	TGTGCCAGCAGCAACATCTTGGGAGGGAAGCAGTACTTC	CASSNILGGKQYF
TRBV5-5	TRBD1	TRBJ2-1	.	TGTGCCAGCACCAGACAGGGGGTCGATGAGCAGTTCTTC	CASTRQGVDEQFF
TRBV25-1	TRBD1	TRBJ1-4	.	TGTGCCAGCAGTGAACAAGGGGGCCCCCGTGAAAAACTGTTTTTT	CASSEQGGPREKLFF
TRBV5-1	.	TRBJ2-1	.	TGCGCCAGCAGCTTGAGAAGCGCCGGTGAGCAGTTCTTC	CASSLRSAGEQFF